This entry is about one TCR beta chain. This clone has only one observation. Its cognate antigen has yet to be identified. Base qualities were left out, and no much larger clone turns up one base away. CDR1 and CDR2 are read off the germline V gene as SGHTA and FQGNSA. The CDR3 measures 15 amino acids from cysteine to phenylalanine. The only DNA kept is the CDR3, 45 bases in frame from the first base. Trimming leaves V shorter by 6 bases and J shorter by 0 bases, with the junction holding 8 bases beyond the gene matches. These data come from a study of T cell responses to AZD1222 COVID-19 vaccine (dated by TCRdb to the early 2020s). For the study in its entirety: AZD1222 recipients with second doses at about 4 weeks or about 12 weeks were pooled, because spike-specific TCR depth and breadth did not differ between schedules. Trial participants were enrolled by age into subgroups of 18-55, 56-69 and 70-plus years, and around 150, 28 and 57 TCR-sequenced participants, respectively, were included in these subgroups. A total of just over 230 trial participants underwent TCR sequencing, of whom about 200 received two doses of AZD1222 and some 25 received two doses of the MenACWY control vaccine.

General findings and caveats noted by the study authors: Because no day 14 peak-response samples were available, repertoires were characterized only after the peak T cell response. The vaccine-associated CD4 TCRs covered the entire spike protein, and the dominant responses fell in regions 160-218 and 743-854. The 56-69-year group was small, and its depth increase did not reach significance, likely because of low power. Only five to seven AZD1222 recipients were SARS-CoV-2 seropositive at baseline, limiting conclusions about previously exposed vaccinees. Participants were mostly white British and included more females than males, and it was suggested by the authors that clonal diversity may have been underestimated. Reportedly, almost half of the unique spike-specific TCRs recognized epitopes lying outside the regions that are mutated in the B.1.351 and B.1.1.7 variants. After two AZD1222 doses, both the breadth and the depth of spike-specific TCRs were significantly higher than at day 0 and than in MenACWY recipients.

The CDR3 regions of human TCRbeta chains were analyzed by immunosequencing. The authors processed their data as follows. Repertoire TCRs were checked for matches against a reference library of SARS-CoV-2-specific TCRs that had been generated using the MIRA antigen-specificity platform. Breadth was defined as the fraction of unique TCRs that were SARS-CoV-2-associated, and depth was defined as the fraction of total T cells that were SARS-CoV-2-associated. Using the MIRA data, each spike-specific TCR was assigned both to the spike region to which the TCR was reactive and to a CD4 or CD8 class. Log10-transformed breadth and depth values were compared by one-way ANOVA with Sidak's multiple comparisons tests. The clones in this table, taken by TCRdb from immuneACCESS, are in-frame only. Not every clone is retained; where verified, under half of the shortfall comes from an unresolved V gene, and the cause of the rest is unknown. Clone size and the V and J calls come from that table; the DNA yielded D and trimming. The sample has about 140,000 clones on record, around nine tenths of them singletons. More than 5% of the sample lies in the top ten.

Explained via the paper, the time point label denotes: baseline before first vaccination. Vaccinee samples came from UK trials COV001 and COV002, including a single-blind randomized controlled phase 2/3 trial of AZD1222 (ChAdOx1 nCoV-19) in healthy adults. For TCRbeta chain sequencing, PBMC samples were collected from trial participants at day 0 and at day 28 after the second dose. This material consisted of peripheral blood, taken on day 0 of AZD1222 vaccination. The receptor chain draws on TRBV7-2 and TRBJ2-7; the junction holds 7 bases that match TRBD1. This clonotype was obtained from an adult in good health. The CDR3 loop reads CASSLGQRSSYEQYF. The DNA sequence is given as TGTGCCAGCAGTTTGGGACAGAGGTCCTCCTACGAGCAGTACTTC. Here the CDR3 is joined to the reference TRBV7-2 and TRBJ2-7 genes, and the full variable domain is: GAGVSQSPSNKVTEKGKDVELRCDPISGHTALYWYRQSLGQGLEFLIYFQGNSAPDKSGLPSDRFSAERTGGSVSTLTIQRTQQEDSAVYLCASSLGQRSSYEQYFGPGTRLTVT.